The present T cell receptor (beta chain) was sequenced within a study of siplizumab effects on memory and regulatory T cells. Comments on this clone: The antigen remains unidentified.

Assay used: immunoSEQ multiplex PCR; TCRdb lists only in-frame clones, some missing. This sample has 70,000 to 95,000 clones, with over 80% found just once. Overall study results and limits: Fewer alloreactive sequences mapped to unstimulated CD4+ memory cells under siplizumab.

The V segment lost 4 bases and the J segment 1 base; nucleotides outside the gene matches: 6. CDR1 is LGHNA, CDR2 YSLEER, per germline. The CDR3 sequence is 15 residues long. Sequences were obtained from CD4+ T cells sorted from blood. The receptor was derived from a human donor in good health. The chain is built from TRBV4-3 and TRBJ2-7; TRBD2 matches at 8 bases. DNA for the CDR3: TGCGCCAGCAGCCGGAAGCGGGAGTCGTCCTACGAGCAGTACTTC. It specifies CASSRKRESSYEQYF.